Described below is a single T cell receptor (beta chain) sequence and its context. The antigen remains unidentified. CDR1 MNHEY and CDR2 SMNVEV come from the germline V gene (reference sequence). V lost 5 bases, J lost 4 bases, and 8 bases stayed unmatched. The CDR3 consists of 16 residues. Brentuximab vedotin exposure varied among the patients, all of whom had relapsed after autologous stem cell transplantation. This record belongs to a study of PD-1 blockade in classical Hodgkin lymphoma. Using immunoSEQ multiplex PCR, the repertoire was profiled, and TCRdb retains in-frame clones only, with some absent. The sample contains over 15,000 clones, around three fifths of which appear only once. Notes on the study in general: CD4+ TCR diversity, unlike CD8+, climbed significantly by C4D1. The origin of the repertoire differences remains undefined, with disease activity or prior therapy as possible causes.

The material sequenced was peripheral blood mononuclear cells (PBMCs), taken before the second cycle of nivolumab. The source is a human donor with classical Hodgkin lymphoma. The V call is TRBV27, the J call TRBJ2-2, with 9 bases fitting TRBD2. The CDR3 is CASSPQREAGTGELFF. CDR3 sequence (DNA): TGTGCCAGCAGTCCTCAGCGGGAGGCGGGCACCGGGGAGCTGTTTTTT.